This T cell receptor beta chain was sequenced for a study of blood T cells in healthy people across ages. The CDR3 runs to 13 residues. V lost 5 bases, J lost 6 bases, and 11 bases lay in between. Germline CDR1 reads KGHDR; CDR2 reads SFDVKD. This clonotype was seen only a few times. The antigen is not known. PCR was performed a second time for roughly 7 to 12 cycles using a sample-barcoded 5' primer and a J-beta primer mix. TCRdb re-called the 5' RACE reads with MiXCR, one entry per CDR3 protein. This repertoire shows roughly 1.6 million distinct CDR3 sequences, roughly 32% found once; its top ten account for around 11%. Regarding the study as a whole: The study could not conclusively compare naive and antigen-experienced cells, given its unsorted PBMCs.

The specimen was blood. The TCR was taken from a woman in her thirties in good health. The chain has TRBV24-1 and TRBJ2-3; no reliable D call. The CDR3 DNA is TGTGCCACCAGTGCGCAGGTTCCCGATACGCAGTATTTT. Residues: CATSAQVPDTQYF.